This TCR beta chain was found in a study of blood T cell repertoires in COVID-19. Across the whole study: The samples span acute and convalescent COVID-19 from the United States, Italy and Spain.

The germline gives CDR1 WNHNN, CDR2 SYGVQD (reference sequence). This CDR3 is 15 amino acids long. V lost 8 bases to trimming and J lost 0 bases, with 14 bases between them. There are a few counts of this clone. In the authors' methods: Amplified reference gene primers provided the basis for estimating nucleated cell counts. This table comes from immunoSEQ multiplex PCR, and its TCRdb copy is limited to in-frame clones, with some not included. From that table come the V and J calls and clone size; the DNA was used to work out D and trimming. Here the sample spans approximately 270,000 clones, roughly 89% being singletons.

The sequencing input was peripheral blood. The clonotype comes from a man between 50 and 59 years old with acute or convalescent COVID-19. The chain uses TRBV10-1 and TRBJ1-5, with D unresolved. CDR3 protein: CASPAGRTSNQPQHF. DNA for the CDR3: TGCGCCAGCCCCGCGGGCCGGACTAGCAATCAGCCCCAGCATTTT.